These T cell receptor beta chains were read from a single sample in a study of neurological immune-mediated disorders. TCRdb fed the 5' RACE reads into MiXCR, producing one record per CDR3 protein. This table holds 55,000 to 60,000 distinct CDR3 sequences, around 3.6% found once. Sequenced sample: PBMCs. All receptors derive from a woman in her 30s with multiple sclerosis. Both conserved end residues are part of each CDR3. D genes are given only for firm matches. Size tells how often a clone was seen (once, few, many) or the class of an expanded clone, and some rows leave it out.

len: 16; v_gene: TRBV15; abundance: many; j_gene: TRBJ2-7; d_gene: TRBD2; CDR3nt: TGTGCCACCAGCAGCCCCGAGCGGGAGCCCACCTACGAGCAGTACTTC; CDR3aa: CATSSPEREPTYEQYF
len: 15; v_gene: TRBV7-9; abundance: many; j_gene: TRBJ2-1; d_gene: TRBD2; CDR3nt: TGTGCCAGCAGCTCCGGGACTAGCGGTTACAATGAGCAGTTCTTC; CDR3aa: CASSSGTSGYNEQFF
len: 18; v_gene: TRBV10-3; abundance: many; j_gene: TRBJ2-2; d_gene: TRBD1; CDR3nt: TGTGCCATCAGTTCTAACCCGACCGGGACAGCGAACACCGGGGAGCTGTTTTTT; CDR3aa: CAISSNPTGTANTGELFF
len: 12; v_gene: TRBV28; abundance: many; j_gene: TRBJ2-1; d_gene: NA; CDR3nt: TGTGCCAGCATTACGGGAGCCAGGGAGCAGTTCTTC; CDR3aa: CASITGAREQFF
len: 12; v_gene: TRBV6-6; abundance: few; j_gene: TRBJ2-7; d_gene: NA; CDR3nt: TGTGCCAGCACGACAGAGTCCTACGAGCAGTACTTC; CDR3aa: CASTTESYEQYF
len: 17; v_gene: TRBV4-2; abundance: many; j_gene: TRBJ2-5; d_gene: TRBD2; CDR3nt: TGTGCCAGCAGCCAAGATCCTCAAGCGGGGGGGCGGGAGACCCAGTACTTC; CDR3aa: CASSQDPQAGGRETQYF
len: 12; v_gene: TRBV7-2; abundance: many; j_gene: TRBJ2-1; d_gene: TRBD1; CDR3nt: TGTGCCAGCAGCCGGTACACGGACAGGGAGTTCTTC; CDR3aa: CASSRYTDREFF
len: 16; v_gene: TRBV6-5; abundance: many; j_gene: TRBJ1-1; d_gene: TRBD1; CDR3nt: TGTGCCAGCAGGTCTAGAATTGGGACAGCGACCACTGAAGCTTTCTTT; CDR3aa: CASRSRIGTATTEAFF
len: 14; v_gene: TRBV27; abundance: many; j_gene: TRBJ1-1; d_gene: NA; CDR3nt: TGTGCCAGCAGTCCTGGACCGGGACGCCCTGAAGCTTTCTTT; CDR3aa: CASSPGPGRPEAFF
len: 16; v_gene: TRBV6-5; abundance: few; j_gene: TRBJ1-6; d_gene: TRBD1; CDR3nt: TGTGCCATCAGTTCAATTGACAGGGGCCATAATTCACCCCTCCACTTT; CDR3aa: CAISSIDRGHNSPLHF
len: 13; v_gene: TRBV9; abundance: NA; j_gene: TRBJ2-1; d_gene: TRBD1; CDR3nt: TGTGCCAGCAGTGGACAGGCCTACAATGAGCAGTTCTTC; CDR3aa: CASSGQAYNEQFF
len: 15; v_gene: TRBV5-1; abundance: many; j_gene: TRBJ1-6; d_gene: TRBD1; CDR3nt: TGCGCCAGCAGCTTTGAGACAGGGACCAATTCACCCCTCCACTTT; CDR3aa: CASSFETGTNSPLHF
len: 12; v_gene: TRBV6-5; abundance: NA; j_gene: TRBJ2-2; d_gene: NA; CDR3nt: TGTGCCAGCAAAAACCGGGCCGGGGAGCTGTTTTTT; CDR3aa: CASKNRAGELFF
len: 14; v_gene: TRBV5-6; abundance: few; j_gene: TRBJ2-2; d_gene: NA; CDR3nt: TGTGCCAGCAGCTTGGGCACGGGAGAGGGGGAGCTGTTTTTT; CDR3aa: CASSLGTGEGELFF
len: 17; v_gene: TRBV4-2; abundance: NA; j_gene: TRBJ2-7; d_gene: TRBD1; CDR3nt: TGTGCCAGCAGCCAGGCCAGACAGGGGTTTTTTATTGGCGAGCAGTACTTC; CDR3aa: CASSQARQGFFIGEQYF
len: 17; v_gene: TRBV20-1; abundance: many; j_gene: TRBJ2-3; d_gene: TRBD2; CDR3nt: TGCAGTGCTAGAGAATTGGGGGGACTAGCGGGAGACGATACGCAGTATTTT; CDR3aa: CSARELGGLAGDDTQYF
len: 13; v_gene: TRBV6-5; abundance: few; j_gene: TRBJ1-5; d_gene: NA; CDR3nt: TGTGCCAGCAGTCCAGCGACCAATCAGCCCCAGAATTTT; CDR3aa: CASSPATNQPQNF
len: 12; v_gene: TRBV7-2; abundance: many; j_gene: TRBJ2-3; d_gene: NA; CDR3nt: TGTGCCAGCAGCCCGAGCCCCCGGACCTCATATTTT; CDR3aa: CASSPSPRTSYF
len: 15; v_gene: TRBV29-1; abundance: medium-sized; j_gene: TRBJ2-4; d_gene: NA; CDR3nt: TGCAGCGTTGTGCCCATGCGACAAGGAGAAAACATTCAGTACTTC; CDR3aa: CSVVPMRQGENIQYF
len: 15; v_gene: TRBV5-1; abundance: many; j_gene: TRBJ2-7; d_gene: TRBD1; CDR3nt: TGCGCCAGCAGCCGGAACGGACAGGGATCCTACGAGCAGTACTTC; CDR3aa: CASSRNGQGSYEQYF
len: 14; v_gene: TRBV20-1; abundance: many; j_gene: TRBJ2-2; d_gene: NA; CDR3nt: TGCAGTGCACCTCACCCGGGACACACCGGGGAGCTGTTTTTT; CDR3aa: CSAPHPGHTGELFF
len: 13; v_gene: TRBV5-1; abundance: many; j_gene: TRBJ2-1; d_gene: TRBD2; CDR3nt: TGCGCCAGCAGCTTTGCCCTCGGGGGGGAGCAGTTCTTC; CDR3aa: CASSFALGGEQFF
len: 11; v_gene: TRBV10-2; abundance: many; j_gene: TRBJ2-5; d_gene: NA; CDR3nt: TGCGCCAGCAGTGCCTTAGAGACCCAGTACTTC; CDR3aa: CASSALETQYF
len: 14; v_gene: TRBV20-1; abundance: many; j_gene: TRBJ2-6; d_gene: TRBD1; CDR3nt: TGCAGTGCTCATCAGGGGGCTGGGGCCAACGTCCTGACTTTC; CDR3aa: CSAHQGAGANVLTF
len: 14; v_gene: TRBV15; abundance: many; j_gene: TRBJ2-1; d_gene: NA; CDR3nt: TGTGCCACCAGCAGAGTGTCCTCCTACAATGAGCAGTTCTTC; CDR3aa: CATSRVSSYNEQFF
len: 14; v_gene: TRBV29-1; abundance: many; j_gene: TRBJ2-3; d_gene: NA; CDR3nt: TGCAGCGTTGAGGGGGGCAAGAGCACAGATACGCAGTATTTT; CDR3aa: CSVEGGKSTDTQYF
len: 15; v_gene: TRBV5-1; abundance: many; j_gene: TRBJ1-6; d_gene: NA; CDR3nt: TGCGCCAGCAGCTTGGAGTCGTCAGAACGATCACCCCTCAACTTT; CDR3aa: CASSLESSERSPLNF
len: 18; v_gene: TRBV29-1; abundance: many; j_gene: TRBJ2-1; d_gene: TRBD2; CDR3nt: TGCAGCGTTGAATATGGCGGGAGGTTTTTTAATGGAGACAATGAGCAGTTCTTC; CDR3aa: CSVEYGGRFFNGDNEQFF
len: 16; v_gene: TRBV5-1; abundance: many; j_gene: TRBJ1-1; d_gene: NA; CDR3nt: TGCGCCAGCAGCCCCACTATTCAGAGGGGGAACACTGAAGCTTTCTTT; CDR3aa: CASSPTIQRGNTEAFF
len: 13; v_gene: TRBV3-1; abundance: NA; j_gene: TRBJ2-1; d_gene: NA; CDR3nt: TGTGCCAGCAGCCAAGATTTGAGGGGTGAGCAGTTCTTC; CDR3aa: CASSQDLRGEQFF
len: 15; v_gene: TRBV7-6; abundance: many; j_gene: TRBJ2-5; d_gene: NA; CDR3nt: TGTGCCAGCAGCTTAGCAGGGCTAGCCCAAGAGACCCAGTACTTC; CDR3aa: CASSLAGLAQETQYF
len: 16; v_gene: TRBV5-5; abundance: many; j_gene: TRBJ2-3; d_gene: NA; CDR3nt: TGTGCCAGCAGCTTGTTTCCGGGATTATCCACAGATACGCAGTATTTT; CDR3aa: CASSLFPGLSTDTQYF
len: 13; v_gene: TRBV28; abundance: many; j_gene: TRBJ1-2; d_gene: NA; CDR3nt: TGTGCCAGCAGTTTCCGGACGGTGTATGGCTACACCTTC; CDR3aa: CASSFRTVYGYTF
len: 17; v_gene: TRBV10-2; abundance: many; j_gene: TRBJ2-6; d_gene: NA; CDR3nt: TGCGCCAGCAAGCTGTCGGACGGTCACTCTGGGGCCAACGTCCTGACTTTC; CDR3aa: CASKLSDGHSGANVLTF
len: 15; v_gene: TRBV4-3; abundance: many; j_gene: TRBJ1-1; d_gene: TRBD1; CDR3nt: TGCGCCAGCAGCCAAGGGGACAGGGAGGACACTGAAGCTTTCTTT; CDR3aa: CASSQGDREDTEAFF
len: 15; v_gene: TRBV7-2; abundance: many; j_gene: TRBJ2-3; d_gene: TRBD1; CDR3nt: TGTGCCAGCAGCTCCAGACAGGGGGCGACAGATACGCAGTATTTT; CDR3aa: CASSSRQGATDTQYF
len: 14; v_gene: TRBV10-3; abundance: many; j_gene: TRBJ2-7; d_gene: NA; CDR3nt: TGTGCCATCAGTCGGTCAGGCGGGGACTACGAGCAGTACTTC; CDR3aa: CAISRSGGDYEQYF
len: 11; v_gene: TRBV9; abundance: many; j_gene: TRBJ2-1; d_gene: NA; CDR3nt: TGTGCCAGCAGCGCAGACAATGAGCAGTTCTTC; CDR3aa: CASSADNEQFF
len: 16; v_gene: TRBV20-1; abundance: many; j_gene: TRBJ2-5; d_gene: NA; CDR3nt: TGCAGTGCTAGAGATGAGGCAGGCGGGATCCAAGAGACCCAGTACTTC; CDR3aa: CSARDEAGGIQETQYF
len: 15; v_gene: TRBV20-1; abundance: many; j_gene: TRBJ1-6; d_gene: TRBD1; CDR3nt: TGCAGTGCTAGGGCAGACAGGGGATTAGGCTCACCCCTCCACTTT; CDR3aa: CSARADRGLGSPLHF
len: 14; v_gene: TRBV5-5; abundance: many; j_gene: TRBJ1-4; d_gene: TRBD1; CDR3nt: TGTGCCAGCAGCTCCGGACAGGGTAATGAAAAACTGTTTTTT; CDR3aa: CASSSGQGNEKLFF
len: 14; v_gene: TRBV5-1; abundance: many; j_gene: TRBJ1-3; d_gene: NA; CDR3nt: TGCGCCAGCAGCTTGGATGGTGCTGGAAACACCATATATTTT; CDR3aa: CASSLDGAGNTIYF